This paragraph covers one TCR beta chain sequence. Its antigen is not known. A multiplex PCR was run with 60 Vbeta primers and 13 Jbeta primers. TCRdb's table, derived via immunoSEQ multiplex PCR, lists solely in-frame clones and lacks some. Of 150,000 to 200,000 clones in the sample, around four fifths were seen once. The data are from a study of cytomegalovirus exposure and HLA in healthy donors. Study-wide results and caveats: Rarity held for most TCR sequences, but there were some public TCRs that occurred in many donors. Only CMV serostatus was available as immune exposure information. Other equally common chains were less clonally expanded than HLA-associated TCR beta chains, a later analysis showed.

Sampled while nominally healthy, donors likely had unrecorded immune exposures. V lost 0 bases and J lost 12; bases outside the gene matches: 2. CDR3 length: 12 amino acids. CDR1 and CDR2 (germline): SGDLS, YYNGEE. This TCR was sampled from a male donor in good health and CMV-seropositive. This chain connects TRBV9 to TRBJ2-1, with 8 nucleotides matching TRBD1. Material: PBMCs. The CDR3 is CASSVEQGGQFF. Here the CDR3 DNA reads TGTGCCAGCAGCGTAGAACAGGGGGGGCAGTTCTTC.